The T cell receptor (beta chain) described here comes from a study of Graves' ophthalmopathy and Graves' hyperthyroidism (dated by TCRdb to the late 2010s). The study in broad terms: Hyperthyroidism was defined as stable when no progression to ophthalmopathy occurred within 18 months of follow-up. TCR beta repertoire signatures were used to distinguish Graves' ophthalmopathy from Graves' hyperthyroidism and to predict progression to ophthalmopathy. In total, 135 blood samples were TCR-sequenced: some 40 ophthalmopathy, under 85 hyperthyroidism and roughly 17 hyperthyroidism-to-ophthalmopathy patients. A discovery set of 90 to 100 patients (about 45 ophthalmopathy, 57 stable hyperthyroidism) was enrolled to explore V-J signatures distinguishing ophthalmopathy from hyperthyroidism. An independent validation cohort comprised 18 to 20 hyperthyroidism patients and 15 to 17 patients who later progressed from hyperthyroidism to ophthalmopathy. In over 5 hyperthyroidism patients, the T-cell repertoire of thyroid tissue was compared with the T-cell repertoire of blood. After sampling, hyperthyroidism patients received methimazole starting at 30 mg daily, and ophthalmopathy patients received high-dose intravenous methylprednisolone.

For repertoire sequencing, the TCR beta CDR3 regions were amplified from RNA transcripts. The first round was an RT-PCR using HTBI primers with the Qiagen OneStep RT-PCR kit, and this first round was followed by a second-round multiplex PCR, then size selection and purification. Sequencing of the libraries was carried out on an Illumina HiSeq2000 in paired-end mode with 100 bp reads. In the original analysis: Reads were processed with SOAPnuke, discarding reads with adapters, uncalled bases, mean Phred below 15, or no exact constant-primer or identifier match. COPE v1.2.5 was used to merge high-quality paired reads. Clonotypes were defined as unique nucleotide sequences and were aligned to IMGT TRB V, D and J references using MiTCR v1.1. Only V-J combinations with frequency above 0.0001 were analysed, covering 98% to 99.2% of repertoires. For each V-J combination, a TCR clonal expansion and chaos score was defined as F50 clonal expansion divided by the chaos observed in the TCRdist matrix. Welch's t-statistics and random forest were used to reduce features to about a dozen V-J combinations, which were fed into a naive Bayes classifier. The Morisita-Horn index was used to measure how similar the thyroid and blood repertoires were. The public sequencing data were trimmed at Q25 with fastp and processed into clonotypes with MiXCR by TCRdb, which kept only in-frame beta chains. Rows are combined by CDR3 protein, so each entry shows the most common genes and DNA. Here the V and J calls rest on TCRdb's processing, not on the authors' analysis. The table for this sample lists approximately 540,000 distinct CDR3 sequences; less than 40% of them were counted only once. The leading ten clones occupy less than 4.5% of the sample.

In this sample, this clonotype turned up many times. The specificity of this receptor is unknown. Base quality data are lacking; no much larger clone is found one base away. Hyperthyroidism patients were newly diagnosed, were aged 18 to 65 years, and had a disease duration under 2 months. Patients were excluded if they had other autoimmune diseases, uncontrolled infections, pregnancy or lactation. Diagnosis was based on clinical symptoms, serum thyroxine, TRAb, thyroid ultrasound and orbital computed tomography. Trizol reagent was used to extract the total RNA, and its quality was then checked on an Agilent 2100 Bioanalyzer. What the research found in general, with its limitations: Ophthalmopathy was separated from stable hyperthyroidism by the 13-signature model with roughly 90% sensitivity and around 81% specificity in cross-validation and with 80%/75% in the test set. In validation, the model predicted ophthalmopathy progression with nearly 71% sensitivity and roughly 72% specificity; about a dozen predicted patients were CT-confirmed with GO in a median of 6.5 months. Most expanded thyroid clonotypes with a frequency above 0.001 also appeared in blood, which suggests that blood repertoires may reflect the immune response in the thyroid. Sample size was not statistically predetermined, and group allocation was not concealed from the investigators.

Clipping removes 6 bases from V and 2 bases from J, with 4 as the unmatched junction base count. Including the terminal cysteine and phenylalanine, the CDR3 comprises 14 residues. The read is trimmed to its CDR3 DNA, 42 bases read in frame from base 1. The sequencing sample was made of peripheral blood or thyroid tissue (not recorded which). This chain joins TRBV12-3 or TRBV12-4 to TRBJ1-5; the junction holds 7 bases that match TRBD1. This sequence was found in an adult man with Graves' hyperthyroidism. The sequenced DNA: TGTGCCAGCAGAACCGGGACAGGCAATCAGCCCCAGCATTTT. It translates to CASRTGTGNQPQHF.